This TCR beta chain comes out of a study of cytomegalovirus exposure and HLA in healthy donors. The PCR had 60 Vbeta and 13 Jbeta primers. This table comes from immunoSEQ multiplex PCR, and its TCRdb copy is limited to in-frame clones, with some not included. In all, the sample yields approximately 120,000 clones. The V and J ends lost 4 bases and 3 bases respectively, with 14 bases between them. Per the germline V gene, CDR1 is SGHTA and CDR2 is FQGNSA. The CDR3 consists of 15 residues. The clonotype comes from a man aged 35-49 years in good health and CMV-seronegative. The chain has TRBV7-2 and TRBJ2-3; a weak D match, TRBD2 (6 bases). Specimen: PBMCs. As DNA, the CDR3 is TGTGCCAGCAGCTCCGGGACTGGAGTAACAGATACGCAGTATTTT. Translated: CASSSGTGVTDTQYF.